A selection of T cell receptor beta chains follows, all from one sample in a study of blood T cell repertoires in COVID-19. Profiling relied on immunoSEQ multiplex PCR, and the TCRdb table lists in-frame clones only, not all of them. The sample yields about 98,000 clones, 82% seen once. Input material: peripheral blood. These receptors all stem from a man aged 65-85 years with active or convalescent COVID-19. CDR3s include the opening cysteine and the closing phenylalanine or tryptophan. A D gene is named only where the DNA matches it firmly. Rows give clone size only sometimes, using once, few, many, or a class for an expanded clone.

abundance	d_gene	j_gene	v_gene	CDR3aa	CDR3nt
once	-	TRBJ1-4	TRBV9	CASGSGVTNEKLFF	TGTGCCAGCGGATCCGGGGTCACAAATGAAAAACTGTTTTTT
-	-	TRBJ1-5	TRBV7-2	CASSLYRANNQPQHF	TGTGCCAGCAGCTTGTACAGGGCTAACAATCAGCCCCAGCATTTT
-	TRBD1	TRBJ1-2	TRBV7-2	CASSSTGRGYTF	TGTGCCAGCAGCTCGACAGGGAGGGGCTACACCTTC
medium-sized	TRBD1	TRBJ1-2	TRBV9	CASSVGVTGGDGYTF	TGTGCCAGCAGCGTAGGGGTGACAGGGGGCGATGGCTACACCTTC
-	-	TRBJ1-2	TRBV7-8	CASSVGGGFGYTF	TGTGCCAGCAGCGTCGGTGGGGGCTTCGGCTACACCTTC
-	-	TRBJ1-5	TRBV6-5	CANSKSYSNQPQHF	TGTGCCAACTCGAAAAGCTACTCCAATCAGCCCCAGCATTTT
-	-	TRBJ2-1	TRBV5-5	CASSLVLQGGSNEQFF	TGTGCCAGCAGCTTGGTTTTGCAGGGGGGAAGCAATGAGCAGTTCTTC
-	-	TRBJ2-1	TRBV9	CASSVAEGGAGYMYEQFF	TGTGCCAGCAGCGTAGCTGAAGGGGGGGCCGGTTATATGTATGAGCAGTTCTTC
-	TRBD1	TRBJ1-2	TRBV25-1	CASSEDRGLGGDGYTF	TGTGCCAGCAGTGAGGACAGGGGTCTCGGAGGGGATGGCTACACCTTC
-	-	TRBJ2-1	TRBV7-9	CASSERVGVEQFF	TGTGCCAGCAGCGAAAGGGTAGGGGTTGAGCAGTTCTTC
-	-	TRBJ1-6	TRBV19	CASNHRVRGSPLHF	TGTGCCAGTAACCACAGGGTCCGTGGTTCACCCCTCCACTTT
-	TRBD2	TRBJ2-3	TRBV3-1/TRBV3-2	CASSPRGGRTDTQYF	TGTGCCAGCAGCCCGCGGGGGGGCCGCACAGATACGCAGTATTTT
-	TRBD1	TRBJ2-3	TRBV6-5	CASEWTGSDTQYF	TGTGCCAGCGAGTGGACAGGTAGCGATACGCAGTATTTT
-	TRBD1	TRBJ2-3	TRBV5-6	CASSTVGQGPDTQYF	TGTGCCAGCAGCACTGTGGGACAGGGGCCAGATACGCAGTATTTT
-	TRBD1	TRBJ1-3	TRBV5-5	CASAQGAGGFGNTIYF	TGTGCCAGCGCCCAAGGGGCAGGGGGCTTTGGAAACACCATATATTTT
-	-	TRBJ2-3	TRBV19	CASRHSSTDTQYF	TGTGCCAGTAGACATTCTAGCACAGATACGCAGTATTTT
-	-	TRBJ1-1	TRBV9	CASSAQQDWGSEAFF	TGTGCCAGCAGCGCACAACAGGATTGGGGCAGTGAAGCTTTCTTT
-	-	TRBJ2-1	TRBV30	CAWSVGHSEQFF	TGTGCCTGGAGTGTAGGACATTCCGAGCAGTTCTTC
few	-	TRBJ2-7	TRBV2	CASSEGRTNEQYF	TGTGCCAGCAGTGAAGGGCGCACTAACGAGCAGTACTTC
once	-	TRBJ2-7	TRBV6-2/TRBV6-3	CASSYRGATSYEQYF	TGTGCCAGCAGTTACCGGGGGGCTACCTCCTACGAGCAGTACTTC
once	TRBD1	TRBJ2-1	TRBV6-6	CASIEPGGFEQFF	TGTGCCAGCATCGAACCAGGGGGCTTTGAGCAGTTCTTC
-	TRBD1	TRBJ1-4	TRBV10-3	CAIRPGQGEEKLFF	TGTGCCATCAGGCCGGGACAGGGTGAAGAAAAACTGTTTTTT
-	-	TRBJ2-3	TRBV7-2	CASSLGRPSDTQYF	TGTGCCAGCAGCTTGGGCCGCCCTTCAGATACGCAGTATTTT
-	-	TRBJ1-1	TRBV5-5	CASSPSQGLNTEAFF	TGTGCCAGCAGCCCGTCACAGGGACTGAACACTGAAGCTTTCTTT
-	-	TRBJ2-2	TRBV15	CATSRDRKRAITGELFF	TGTGCCACCAGCAGAGATCGGAAGCGGGCTATCACCGGGGAGCTGTTTTTT
few	TRBD1	TRBJ1-1	TRBV18	CASSPRRTGGARNTEAFF	TGTGCCAGCTCCCCAAGAAGAACAGGGGGCGCAAGGAACACTGAAGCTTTCTTT
-	TRBD1	TRBJ2-1	TRBV7-2	CASSFDRGSYNEQFF	TGTGCCAGCAGCTTCGACAGGGGTTCCTACAATGAGCAGTTCTTC
-	-	TRBJ1-4	TRBV7-6	CASSPQGRGEKLFF	TGTGCCAGCAGCCCTCAGGGGCGTGGTGAAAAACTGTTTTTT
-	TRBD1	TRBJ2-2	TRBV5-4	CASSSDRGLGTGELFF	TGTGCCAGCAGCTCGGACAGGGGGCTGGGCACCGGGGAGCTGTTTTTT
-	TRBD1	TRBJ1-4	TRBV4-3	CASSQEGTGIEKLFF	TGCGCCAGCAGCCAAGAAGGGACAGGGATTGAAAAACTGTTTTTT
-	-	TRBJ1-2	TRBV30	CAWSTHRDGYTF	TGTGCCTGGAGTACGCACAGGGACGGCTACACCTTC
-	TRBD1	TRBJ2-1	TRBV28	CASSLRGQGIIGTYNEQFF	TGTGCCAGCAGTTTAAGGGGACAGGGTATCATCGGGACCTACAATGAGCAGTTCTTC
-	TRBD1	TRBJ1-2	TRBV5-1	CASSSGTGVNRGYTF	TGCGCCAGCAGCTCCGGGACAGGGGTCAATCGGGGCTACACCTTC
-	TRBD1	TRBJ1-2	TRBV3-1/TRBV3-2	CASSNQGGANYGYTF	TGTGCCAGCAGCAATCAGGGGGGAGCTAACTATGGCTACACCTTC
-	TRBD1	TRBJ2-5	TRBV11-3	CASSRGQDQETQYF	TGTGCCAGCAGCCGCGGACAGGATCAAGAGACCCAGTACTTC
-	-	TRBJ2-1	TRBV5-4	CASQGNAYNEQFF	TGTGCCAGCCAGGGGAACGCCTACAATGAGCAGTTCTTC
-	-	TRBJ2-6	TRBV5-1	CASSLSPGRDSGANVLTF	TGCGCCAGCAGCTTGAGCCCAGGCCGAGACTCTGGGGCCAACGTCCTGACTTTC
-	-	TRBJ2-5	TRBV5-6	CASSLGLVIGETQYF	TGTGCCAGCAGCTTGGGACTAGTTATTGGAGAGACCCAGTACTTC
-	TRBD1	TRBJ2-1	TRBV6-6	CASSHAGGPSPYNEQFF	TGTGCCAGCAGTCACGCAGGGGGTCCCTCTCCTTACAATGAGCAGTTCTTC
-	TRBD1	TRBJ1-1	TRBV6-4	CASSLKQGARTEAFF	TGTGCCAGCAGTCTTAAACAGGGGGCGCGCACTGAAGCTTTCTTT
-	TRBD2	TRBJ2-5	TRBV5-6	CASSLVRTSGGQETQYF	TGTGCCAGCAGCTTGGTAAGGACTAGCGGGGGACAAGAGACCCAGTACTTC
-	-	TRBJ1-5	TRBV10-3	CATSYTGIGSNQPQHF	TGTGCCACGAGTTACACAGGGATTGGTAGCAATCAGCCCCAGCATTTT
few	TRBD1	TRBJ1-1	TRBV15	CATSGTGGPNTEAFF	TGTGCCACCAGCGGGACAGGGGGTCCGAACACTGAAGCTTTCTTT
-	TRBD1	TRBJ2-2	TRBV4-1	CASSQGWTGAGELFF	TGCGCCAGCAGCCAAGGGTGGACAGGGGCCGGGGAGCTGTTTTTT
once	-	TRBJ2-5	TRBV7-6	CASSLGSGGGPRETQYF	TGTGCCAGCAGCTTAGGATCGGGGGGCGGGCCGAGGGAGACCCAGTACTTC
-	TRBD1	TRBJ2-2	TRBV11-2	CASTNHRGSGELFF	TGTGCCAGCACAAACCACAGGGGATCCGGGGAGCTGTTTTTT
-	-	TRBJ2-7	TRBV3-1/TRBV3-2	CASSQGRSVEQYF	TGTGCCAGCAGCCAAGGCCGAAGCGTCGAGCAGTACTTC